This TCR beta chain was found in a study of cytomegalovirus exposure and HLA in healthy donors. General study results and limits: A link between a missense DCLRE1C variant and TCR beta V- and J-gene trimming emerged from a later analysis.

This clone was recorded a few times. Its target is not known. The CDR3 loop spans 15 amino acids. CDR1 and CDR2 from the germline V gene are KGHSH and LQKENI. Trimming took 6 bases from V and 0 from J, leaving 13 bases between them. Researchers ran the PCR with 60 Vbeta and 13 Jbeta primers. Assay: immunoSEQ multiplex PCR; the TCRdb copy retains only in-frame clones and omits some. The sample includes under 200,000 clones, about 73% of them seen just once. The source material was PBMCs. The sequence was collected from a woman in her thirties or forties in good health and CMV-seronegative. This chain uses TRBV18 with TRBJ2-3; D is undetermined. CDR3: CASSAQATSTDTQYF. The CDR3 DNA is TGTGCCAGCTCTGCCCAGGCTACTAGCACAGATACGCAGTATTTT.